The T cell receptor (beta chain) described here comes from a study of chemoradiotherapy in HPV16-positive cancers. Study at large: Candidate HPV-specific clones and shared TCR motifs came from a couple of HPV16-positive patients.

Repeated repertoire sampling spanned the course of chemoradiotherapy. Only in-frame clones appear in the TCRdb table, and some are missing; sequencing was by immunoSEQ multiplex PCR. Here the sample spans thousands of clones, roughly 91% being singletons. Comment on this clone: Its antigen is undetermined.

The CDR3 is 13 amino acids. The germline V and J ends were trimmed by 4 bases and 5 bases, with 11 bases remaining between them. Germline V CDR1 and CDR2: SEHNR, FQNEAQ (reference sequence). Broader study findings: Non-HPV-specific T cells did not expand in tumors during treatment, whereas candidate HPV-specific clones and E7-related motifs did.

V is TRBV7-9 and J is TRBJ2-5; the D is unclear. This clonotype was obtained from a human donor with HPV-associated anogenital cancer. The input for sequencing was tumor tissue, taken from a patient who underwent chemoradiotherapy. Written as DNA, the CDR3 is TGTGCCAGCAGCTATTTTGAAGGGGAGACCCAGTACTTC. Its translation is CASSYFEGETQYF.